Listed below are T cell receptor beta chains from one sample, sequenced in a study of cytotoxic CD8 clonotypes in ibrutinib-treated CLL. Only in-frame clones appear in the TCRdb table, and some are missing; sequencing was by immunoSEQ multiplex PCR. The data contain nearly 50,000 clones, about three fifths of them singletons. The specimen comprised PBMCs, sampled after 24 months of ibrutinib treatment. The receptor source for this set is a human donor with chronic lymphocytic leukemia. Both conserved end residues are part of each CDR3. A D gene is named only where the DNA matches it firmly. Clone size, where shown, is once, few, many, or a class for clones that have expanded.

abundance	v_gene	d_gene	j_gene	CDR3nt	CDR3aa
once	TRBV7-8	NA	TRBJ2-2	TGTGCCAGCAGCTTGGCTTCGCGGGGAAACACCGGGGAGCTGTTTTTT	CASSLASRGNTGELFF
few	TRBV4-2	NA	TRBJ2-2	TGTGCCAGCAGCCCCTCGTCCGGGGAGCTGTTTTTT	CASSPSSGELFF
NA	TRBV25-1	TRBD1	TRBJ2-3	TGTGCCAGCAGTAAAGACCAGGGACAGGCGGTAGATACGCAGTATTTT	CASSKDQGQAVDTQYF
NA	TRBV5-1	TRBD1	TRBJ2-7	TGCGCCAGCAGCTCTGGGGACAGGGTCTCCTACGAGCAGTACTTC	CASSSGDRVSYEQYF
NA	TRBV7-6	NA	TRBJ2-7	TGTGCCAGCAGCTTAATGGCAGGGGCACATGACTCCTACGAGCAGTACTTC	CASSLMAGAHDSYEQYF
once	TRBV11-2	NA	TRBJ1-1	TGTGCCAGCAGCCAAGGTGGGAGTGGTCCTGAAGCTTTCTTT	CASSQGGSGPEAFF
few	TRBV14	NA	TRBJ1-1	TGTGCCAGCAGCCAAGATCCCGACACTGAAGCTTTCTTT	CASSQDPDTEAFF
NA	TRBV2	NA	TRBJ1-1	TGTGCCAGCAGTGCGGTGTTGAACACTGAAGCTTTCTTT	CASSAVLNTEAFF
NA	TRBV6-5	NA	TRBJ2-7	TGTGCCAGCAGTCTACCCGAGGGCGAGCAGTACTTC	CASSLPEGEQYF
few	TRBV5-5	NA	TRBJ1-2	TGTGCCAGCAGATTAGATGGGGACTCCCTGGGGAATGGCTACACCTTC	CASRLDGDSLGNGYTF
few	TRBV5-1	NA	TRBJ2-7	TGCGCCAGCAGCCGTGACACCACCTACGAGCAGTACTTC	CASSRDTTYEQYF
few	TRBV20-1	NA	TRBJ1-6	TGCAGTGCTGCTCGGACGGGTTCCCTCCACTTT	CSAARTGSLHF
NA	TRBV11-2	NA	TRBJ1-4	TGTGCCAGCAGCTTCGACAGGCAGGAAAAACTGTTTTTT	CASSFDRQEKLFF
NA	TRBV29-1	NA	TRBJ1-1	TGCAGCGTTGCCCGGGACGGTGGAATGAACACTGAAGCTTTCTTT	CSVARDGGMNTEAFF
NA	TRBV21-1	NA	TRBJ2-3	TGTGCTGAACCGCTAGCGGGGGGCCAACCAAACACAGATACGCAGTATTTT	CAEPLAGGQPNTDTQYF
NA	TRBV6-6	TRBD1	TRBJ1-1	TGTGCCAGCAGTTTCCAACAGGGGGGGGGCACTGAAGCTTTCTTT	CASSFQQGGGTEAFF
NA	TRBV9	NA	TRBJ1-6	TGTGCCAGCAGTATCCGGGCCGCCAATTCACCCCTCCACTTT	CASSIRAANSPLHF
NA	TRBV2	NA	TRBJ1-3	TGTGCCAGCAGTGCGCGGAGCTCTGGAAACACCATATATTTT	CASSARSSGNTIYF
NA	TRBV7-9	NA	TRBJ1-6	TGTGCCAGCAGCTTAAACGAGGTGTCCAATTCACCCCTCCACTTT	CASSLNEVSNSPLHF
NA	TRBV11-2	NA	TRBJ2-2	TGTGCCGGCAGCCCGACTCGGACGGACACCGGGGAGCTGTTTTTT	CAGSPTRTDTGELFF
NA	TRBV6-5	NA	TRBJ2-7	TGTGCCAGCAGCCCCGGCCCCTACGAGCAGTACTTC	CASSPGPYEQYF
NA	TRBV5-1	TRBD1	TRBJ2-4	TGCGCCAGCAGCAGAGGACAGGTACAAGGAGACATTCAGTACTTC	CASSRGQVQGDIQYF
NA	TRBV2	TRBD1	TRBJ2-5	TGTGCCAGCAGTGAATGGGACAGGGGGGGCCAAGAGACCCAGTACTTC	CASSEWDRGGQETQYF
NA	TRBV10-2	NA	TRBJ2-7	TGCGCCAGCAGTGAGGTAGGCCCCTTCAGGGTGAAGCAGTACTTC	CASSEVGPFRVKQYF
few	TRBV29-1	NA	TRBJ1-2	TGCAGCGCCCTGGGGTACTATGGCTACACCTTC	CSALGYYGYTF
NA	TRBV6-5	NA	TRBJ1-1	TGTGCCAGCATGATCAGGCCTAGCACTGAAGCTTTCTTT	CASMIRPSTEAFF
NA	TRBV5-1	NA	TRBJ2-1	TGCGCCAGCAGCTTCCAAGGCTCCCCGACTGGGAATGAGCAGTTCTTC	CASSFQGSPTGNEQFF
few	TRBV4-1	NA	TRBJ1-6	TGCGCCAGCAGCCATCCCGACGGGAGCTCCTATAATTCACCCCTCCACTTT	CASSHPDGSSYNSPLHF
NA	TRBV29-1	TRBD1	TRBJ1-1	TGCAGCGTTGAGGAGGGACAGGGCCTCTTGAAGCCACTCTTT	CSVEEGQGLLKPLF